This TCR beta chain was recovered during a study of T cells in Graves' hyperthyroidism and ophthalmopathy. Patients affected by ophthalmopathy presented a Clinical Activity Score of at least 3, a NOSPECS grade of at least 4, and disease duration below 3 months. Uncontrolled infection, other autoimmune disease, pregnancy and lactation each barred patients from inclusion. Amplification of TCR beta CDR3 regions was performed using RNA transcripts as template. A first-round RT-PCR of the TCR CDR3 used the HTBI primer set. One entry per CDR3 protein, called by TCRdb with MiXCR from the multiplex PCR reads. The sample has hundreds of thousands of distinct CDR3 sequences; about 15% are singletons. This clonotype was detected many times. This CDR3 is 14 amino acids long. CDR1 and CDR2 from the germline V gene are MNHEY and SVGAGI. V lost 2 bases to trimming and J lost 7 bases, with 14 bases between them.

The chain recombines TRBV6-5 with TRBJ2-5; TRBD2 is a possible D gene (5 bases). The origin of this receptor is a woman in her forties with Graves' ophthalmopathy. The sequenced material came from blood. This CDR3 is CASSYRVTAGTQYF. CDR3 DNA sequence: TGTGCCAGCAGTTACCGAGTCACCGCGGGGACCCAGTACTTC.